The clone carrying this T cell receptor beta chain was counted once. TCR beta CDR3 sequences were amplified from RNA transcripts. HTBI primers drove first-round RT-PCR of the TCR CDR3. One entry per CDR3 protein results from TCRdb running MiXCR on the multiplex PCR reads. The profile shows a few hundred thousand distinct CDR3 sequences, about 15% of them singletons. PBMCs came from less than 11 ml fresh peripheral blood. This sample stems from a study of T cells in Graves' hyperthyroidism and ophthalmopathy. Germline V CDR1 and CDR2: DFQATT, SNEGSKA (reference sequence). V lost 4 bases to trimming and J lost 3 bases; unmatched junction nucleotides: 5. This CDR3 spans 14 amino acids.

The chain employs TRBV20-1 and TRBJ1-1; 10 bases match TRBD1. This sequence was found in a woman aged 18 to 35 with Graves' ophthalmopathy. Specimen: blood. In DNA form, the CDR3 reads TGCAGTGCTAATGGAGGACAGGGGGACACTGAAGCTTTCTTT. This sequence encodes CSANGGQGDTEAFF.